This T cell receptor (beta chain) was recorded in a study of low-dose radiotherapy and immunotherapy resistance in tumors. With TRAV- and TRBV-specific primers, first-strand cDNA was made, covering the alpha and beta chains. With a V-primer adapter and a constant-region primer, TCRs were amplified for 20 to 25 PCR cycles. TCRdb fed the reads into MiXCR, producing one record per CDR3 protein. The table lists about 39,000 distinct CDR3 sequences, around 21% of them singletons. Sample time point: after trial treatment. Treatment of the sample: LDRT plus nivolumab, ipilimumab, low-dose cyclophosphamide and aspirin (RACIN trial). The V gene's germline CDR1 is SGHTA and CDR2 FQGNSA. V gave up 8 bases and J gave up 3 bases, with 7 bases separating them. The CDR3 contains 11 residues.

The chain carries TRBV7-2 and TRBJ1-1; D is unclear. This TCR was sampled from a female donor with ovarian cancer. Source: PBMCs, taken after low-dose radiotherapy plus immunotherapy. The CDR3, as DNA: TGTGCCAGCGGGGTGGACACTGAAGCTTTCTTT. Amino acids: CASGVDTEAFF.